These 8 T cell receptor beta chains originate from one sample sequenced in a study of T cell repertoires in cytomegalovirus infection. From the reads, TCRdb called clonotypes with MiXCR, one entry per CDR3 protein. The sample holds 110,000 or so distinct CDR3 sequences, 29% seen once. Their recognized antigens are unknown. This specimen consisted of CD8+ T cells from cultured PBMCs, obtained from culture after CMV antigen stimulation. The source of these receptors is a human donor in good health (CMV status not recorded). Some clones in this sample may be carry-over from other donors' samples.

The genes are TRBV28 and TRBJ1-3; D possibly corresponds to TRBD1 (6 bases). V lost 1 base to trimming and J lost 9 bases, with 13 bases between them. Germline-derived CDR1 and CDR2 are MDHEN and SYDVKM. CDR3 length: 14 residues. This chain's CDR3 is CASSLSGGEGTIYF. DNA for the CDR3: TGTGCCAGCAGTTTATCCGGGGGCGAAGGCACCATATATTTT.

As DNA, the CDR3 is TGTGCCAGCAGTTTAGCGCTGGAAGGCTATGGCTACACCTTC. Residues: CASSLALEGYGYTF. This chain connects TRBV12-3 or TRBV12-4 to TRBJ1-2; no clear D gene. This CDR3 region has 14 residues. Trimming shortened V by 0 bases and J by 4 bases, and 9 bases separated the two germline ends.

The chain has TRBV5-1 and TRBJ1-2; a possible D gene is TRBD1 (6 bases). V was cut by 2 bases and J by 8 bases, with 13 bases left in between. There are 13 residues in the CDR3. Germline V gives CDR1 SGHRS, CDR2 YFSETQ. CDR3 amino acids: CASSLSGAPGYTF. Here the CDR3 DNA reads TGCGCCAGCAGCTTATCAGGGGCGCCCGGCTACACCTTC.

This clonotype was recorded a few times. CDR3 in DNA: TGTGCCAGCAGCCTGCGTGGGGGGGATCAAGAGACCCAGTACTTC. It translates to CASSLRGGDQETQYF. The chain joins TRBV7-9 to TRBJ2-5, with 7 nucleotides matching TRBD2. This CDR3 region has 15 residues. CDR1 and CDR2 (germline): SEHNR, FQNEAQ (reference sequence). V gave up 5 bases and J gave up 2 bases; unmatched junction bases: 8.

In its sample, this clonotype was seen a few times. The J gene is TRBJ2-1, the V gene TRBV12-3 or TRBV12-4, with TRBD1 matching 8 bases. Trimming at V came to 5 bases and at J to 7 bases, leaving 4 bases not matched to a gene. The CDR3 runs 13 residues. In nucleotides, the CDR3 is TGTGCCAGCAGTAAGGACAGGGCTAATGAGCAGTTCTTC. Amino acids: CASSKDRANEQFF.

This chain joins TRBV27 and TRBJ2-7, with D perhaps TRBD2 (7 bases). The CDR3 runs 13 residues. Between the trimmed V and J ends, which lost 3 bases and 7 bases, there was a span of 13 bases. In germline, CDR1 is MNHEY, CDR2 SMNVEV (reference sequence). The CDR3 protein is CASSFPGGREQYF. In nucleotides, the CDR3 is TGTGCCAGCAGTTTTCCGGGGGGCCGAGAGCAGTACTTC.

This clonotype was counted between two and nine times. V gene TRBV25-1 combines with J gene TRBJ1-2, with TRBD1 matching over 10 bases. The germline CDR1 and CDR2 sequences are MGHDK and SYGVNS. The CDR3 extends over 13 amino acids. The J segment lost 11 bases and the V segment lost 4 bases, leaving 7 bases of the junction unmatched. CDR3 region: CASSGPGTGVYTF. The CDR3 nucleotides read TGTGCCAGCAGTGGTCCCGGGACAGGGGTTTACACCTTC.

This clonotype has only a few counts. This chain links TRBV28 with TRBJ2-5, with D tentatively TRBD1 (6 bases). There are 15 residues in the CDR3. CDR1 is MDHEN and CDR2 is SYDVKM in the germline V gene. V gave up 5 bases and J gave up 1 base, with 14 bases separating them. The CDR3 coding sequence is TGTGCCAGCAGTGCAGGACAGCGCACCCAAGAGACCCAGTACTTC. This sequence encodes CASSAGQRTQETQYF.